These 16 T cell receptor beta chains were all obtained from the same sample, sequenced in a study of blood T cell repertoires in COVID-19 (dated by TCRdb to between 2020 and 2021). Libraries were made using the immunoSEQ multiplex PCR assay. Imported from immuneACCESS, the table was reduced by TCRdb to in-frame sequences with V and J called. These copies leave out some clones; in studies compared against another copy, an unresolved V gene accounts for under half, and the cause of the remainder is not known. The sample yields about 300,000 clones; 86% were counted once. Roughly 10% of the sample goes to the ten largest clones. The source material was PBMCs or T cells enriched from blood (not recorded which). The origin of the receptors is a woman between 18 and 29 years old who had recovered from COVID-19.

The sample holds a few counts of this clone. The V gene is TRBV5-1, the J gene TRBJ2-3, with 9 bases aligning to TRBD2. The V gene end was trimmed by 4 bases and the J gene end by 4 bases; junction bases not matched to a gene: 7. This CDR3 comprises 15 residues. In germline, CDR1 is SGHRS, CDR2 YFSETQ. The CDR3: CASSSGGGAPDTQYF. In DNA, the CDR3 is TGCGCCAGCAGCAGCGGCGGGGGGGCCCCAGATACGCAGTATTTT.

CDR3 in DNA: TGTGCCAGCAGTTTGGATGGGCCTTCACCCCTCCACTTT. Translated: CASSLDGPSPLHF. V is TRBV12-3 or TRBV12-4 and J is TRBJ1-6; D is unclear. CDR3 length: 13 amino acids. The V and J ends lost 3 bases and 9 bases respectively, with 9 bases between them.

This clone was detected once. This sequence joins TRBV30 and TRBJ1-4; D ambiguous. This CDR3 is 14 amino acids long. V was shortened by 7 bases and J by 1 base, with 13 bases between the two germline ends. Per the germline V gene, CDR1 is GTSNPN and CDR2 is SVGIG (reference sequence). The CDR3 DNA reads TGTGCCTACACAAACCGGGAAACTAATGAAAAACTGTTTTTT. Translated: CAYTNRETNEKLFF.

This clone was detected once. The chain carries TRBV5-1 and TRBJ2-6; D may be TRBD1 (5 bases). Germline V gives CDR1 SGHRS, CDR2 YFSETQ. With 0 bases removed from V and 17 bases from J, the gap between germline ends came to 21 bases. The CDR3 contains 15 residues. The CDR3 nucleotides are TGCGCCAGCAGCTTGGCTCTCAGGGTTGCATCCGCGTTGACTTTC. The encoded protein is CASSLALRVASALTF.

The chain uses TRBV10-1 and TRBJ1-5; TRBD1 matches at 9 bases. The CDR3 spans 15 residues. Trimming cost V 4 bases and J 6 bases; bases outside gene matches: 7. Per germline, CDR1 WNHNN and CDR2 SYGVQD (reference sequence). The CDR3 spells CASSAGTGMFQPQHF. The CDR3 DNA reads as TGCGCCAGCAGTGCTGGGACAGGGATGTTTCAGCCCCAGCATTTT.

This clone was observed a single time. V is TRBV3-1 (or the pseudogene TRBV3-2) and J is TRBJ2-5; 7 bases are shared with TRBD2. This CDR3 has 15 residues. Germline loops: CDR1 LGHDT, CDR2 YNNKEL (reference sequence). The ends lost 2 bases at V and 1 base at J; junction bases unmatched: 4. CDR3 DNA sequence: TGTGCCAGCAGCCAAACTCTAGCGGCCCAAGAGACCCAGTACTTC. This codes for CASSQTLAAQETQYF.

The chain combines TRBV19 with TRBJ1-2, with D tentatively TRBD1 (5 bases). The germline gives CDR1 LNHDA, CDR2 SQIVND (reference sequence). This CDR3 has 12 amino acids. Trimming left V 5 bases short and J 4 bases short, with 8 bases between. CDR3 loop: CASSRGSYGYTF. DNA for the CDR3: TGTGCCAGTAGTCGGGGGAGCTATGGCTACACCTTC.

This chain connects TRBV30 to TRBJ2-7; TRBD2 might be the D (5 bases). The CDR3 runs to 15 residues. With 2 bases removed from V and 8 bases from J, the gap between germline ends came to 22 bases. Germline V gene sequence: CDR1 GTSNPN, CDR2 SVGIG (reference sequence). Here the CDR3 DNA reads TGTGCCTGGAGTCCAACCCTTGGGAGAAGGGTAAAGCAGTACTTC. It yields the protein CAWSPTLGRRVKQYF.

CDR3 region: CASSQSSGSSYEQYF. CDR3 nucleotides: TGTGCCAGCAGCCAATCGAGCGGAAGCTCCTACGAGCAGTACTTC. The rearrangement joins TRBV3-1 (or the pseudogene TRBV3-2) to TRBJ2-7; D is perhaps TRBD2 (5 bases). Trimming removed 2 bases at V and 0 bases at J, with 11 bases between. The CDR3 is 15 residues long. The germline gives CDR1 LGHDT, CDR2 YNNKEL (reference sequence).

This clone appeared a single time. This chain links TRBV28 with TRBJ1-2; maybe TRBD1 (5 bases). V dropped 3 bases and J dropped 5 bases, with 10 bases sitting between them. Germline V lookup: CDR1 MDHEN, CDR2 SYDVKM. There are 13 residues in the CDR3. CDR3 residues: CASSLDHRYGYTF. The CDR3 DNA sequence: TGTGCCAGCAGTTTGGACCACAGGTATGGCTACACCTTC.

The V gene is TRBV3-1 (or the pseudogene TRBV3-2), the J gene TRBJ2-5; 8 bases match TRBD1. Germline CDR1 LGHDT, CDR2 YNNKEL (reference sequence). The CDR3 length is 14 residues. With V trimmed by 5 bases and J by 6 bases, 8 bases remained unmatched. DNA of the CDR3: TGTGCCAGCAGCACAGACAGGGGCCCGAAGACCCAGTACTTC. This sequence encodes CASSTDRGPKTQYF.

CDR3 coding DNA: TGTGCCAGCAGCCTCGGGACAGATCTTTATGTCCAGCATTTT. Translation: CASSLGTDLYVQHF. The rearrangement links TRBV5-5 to TRBJ1-5; 7 nucleotides match TRBD1. V dropped 4 bases and J dropped 12; count of bases not matched to a gene: 13. This CDR3 contains 14 residues. The V gene's germline CDR1 is SGHKS and CDR2 YYEKEE (reference sequence). Together with reference TRBV5-5 and TRBJ1-5, the CDR3 gives the full variable domain: DAGVTQSPTHLIKTRGQQVTLRCSPISGHKSVSWYQQVLGQGPQFIFQYYEKEERGRGNFPDRFSARQFPNYSSELNVNALLLGDSALYLCASSLGTDLYVQHFGDGTRLSIL.

The CDR3 loop is CASSRDTRGNSPLHF. DNA for the CDR3: TGTGCCAGCAGTCGGGACACCCGGGGTAATTCACCCCTCCACTTT. The chain employs TRBV2 and TRBJ1-6; possible D gene TRBD1, 6 bases. Germline CDR1 SNHLY, CDR2 FYNNEI. The V end was cut by 5 bases, the J end by 6 bases, with 14 bases between. This CDR3 has 15 residues.

The CDR3 here is CASSLERREAFF. CDR3 nucleotides: TGTGCCAGTAGTCTTGAAAGGCGGGAAGCTTTCTTT. This chain connects TRBV19 to TRBJ1-1, with D unclear. The CDR3 is 12 amino acids. V was shortened by 5 bases and J by 8 bases, with 12 bases between the two germline ends. The germline V gene encodes CDR1 LNHDA and CDR2 SQIVND (reference sequence). Full variable domain (rest looked up from reference TRBV19 and TRBJ1-1): DGGITQSPKYLFRKEGQNVTLSCEQNLNHDAMYWYRQDPGQGLRLIYYSQIVNDFQKGDIAEGYSVSREKKESFPLTVTSAQKNPTAFYLCASSLERREAFFGQGTRLTVV.

V usage is TRBV28 and J usage is TRBJ1-4; 8 bases align to TRBD1. Germline CDR1 reads MDHEN; CDR2 reads SYDVKM. The CDR3 loop spans 15 amino acids. Germline trimming cut 2 bases from V and 8 bases from J; bases unmatched to any gene: 7. The CDR3 spells CASSLGRQGREKLFF. Written as DNA, the CDR3 is TGTGCCAGCAGTTTAGGAAGACAGGGGAGGGAAAAACTGTTTTTT.

J is TRBJ2-3 and V is TRBV3-1 (or the pseudogene TRBV3-2), with TRBD2 matching over 7 bases. The germline gives CDR1 LGHDT, CDR2 YNNKEL (reference sequence). J gave up 2 bases and V 1 base, and 3 bases lay outside the gene matches. The CDR3 contains 15 residues. Here the CDR3 reads CASSQVSGVTDTQYF. Here the CDR3 DNA reads TGTGCCAGCAGCCAAGTAAGCGGGGTCACAGATACGCAGTATTTT.